Described below is a single T cell receptor (beta chain) sequence and its context. In this sample, this clonotype turned up many times. There is no known antigen for this receptor. No base quality values were provided; no much bigger clone lies one nucleotide off. The data stem from a study of identical twins (dated by TCRdb to 2016 to 2018). About the full investigation: The study deep-sequenced TCR alpha and beta repertoires from monozygotic twins, unrelated adults of various ages and cord blood to test whether fetal clonotypes persist. To rule out contamination, replicate twin experiments were performed at different times with different library preparation protocols.

Study-wide conclusions, independent of this receptor: Zero-insertion analyses could be partly confounded by invariant T cells such as MAIT and iNKT, though diverse VJ usage argued against such confounding for most clonotypes. Fewer insertions were carried by abundant cord blood beta clonotypes, a similar but weaker trend appeared in young adult naive repertoires, and no such trend appeared in memory repertoires. A weaker excess of twin sharing was found in beta out-of-frame sequences because the signal-to-noise ratio was lowered by fewer shared sequences. Compared with coincidental sharing between unrelated individuals, out-of-frame TCR alpha sequences shared between twins showed an excess of sequences with low generation probability. Because the same donors could not be followed over many years, conclusions were based on cross-sectional statistical analysis. In monozygotic twins, recombination models systematically underestimated out-of-frame TCR alpha sharing, but the models matched the sharing seen between unrelated individuals.

Receptors were amplified or captured by 5' RACE. Reads for this sample came from an Illumina HiSeq 2000. Template switching added a universal primer binding site, and the final cDNA carried a unique molecular identifier that allowed TCR cDNA molecules to be counted accurately. Specific primers in the conserved constant-segment region were used to synthesize first-strand cDNA for TCR alpha and beta chains. To control for contamination, each cDNA library was double barcoded with a SMART-Mk sample barcode plus Illumina barcodes. TruSeq adapter sequences along with Illumina sample barcodes were introduced in two successive PCR steps. The TCR alpha and beta cDNA libraries were sequenced on the Illumina HiSeq platform using custom primers. The original methods were these. Unique molecular identifiers were extracted from raw reads with MiGEC, and CDR3 positions were determined with MiXCR. Recombination models were inferred per individual with the repgenHMM and IGoR tools using an EM algorithm. Shared clonotypes were analyzed with the tcR package in R, and sharing was normalized by the product of cloneset sizes. Out-of-frame nonproductive sequences were analyzed to study raw recombination free of thymic and clonal selection effects. TCRdb reprocessing: public reads trimmed at Q25 with fastp, clones called with MiXCR, in-frame beta chains kept. Each CDR3 protein appears once, grouped with its most common genes and DNA. These V and J calls originate from TCRdb's pipeline instead of the authors' own analysis. The sample has 200,000 to 250,000 distinct CDR3 sequences on record, roughly 7% of them singletons. Roughly 3.6% of the sample is in the top ten clones.

All donors were healthy Caucasians. The twin cohort consisted of three pairs of female monozygotic twins, all aged roughly 18 to 29 years. Miltenyi CD45RO+ enrichment and human naive T-cell isolation kits were used to isolate memory (CD45RO+) and naive T cells from PBMC. This sample also belongs to another study, concerning yellow fever vaccine responses in identical twins. The other study reports the following: The T cell response to vaccination in identical twins was reported by the authors to appear partly convergent and partly personalized. In the study, vaccine-responding T cell clones were precisely tracked in identical twins.

The specimen sequenced was memory (CD45RO+) T cells sorted from blood. The label giving this sample's cell subset or site can be read as: CD45RO+ enriched T cells. The clonotype comes from a woman aged 18 to 35 in good health.

The CDR3 region has the sequence CSARGQTGQPQHF. The bases read TGCAGTGCTAGAGGACAGACTGGGCAGCCCCAGCATTTT. Rearrangement joined TRBV20-1 to TRBJ1-5; a weak D assignment points to TRBD1 (5 bases agree). Relative to germline, V is 1 base shorter and J is 7 bases shorter, with 11 bases between their ends. The cysteine opens and the phenylalanine closes a CDR3 of 13 amino acids. The retained sequence is limited to the CDR3, 39 bases, with the frame set at the first base. CDR1 is given as DFQATT and CDR2 as SNEGSKA, both from the germline V gene (reference sequence).